The 19 T cell receptor beta chains listed next were all sequenced from one sample in a study of blood T cell repertoires in COVID-19. The table came from immunoSEQ multiplex PCR; TCRdb's copy has only in-frame clones and leaves some out. The sample includes about 400,000 clones, roughly 86% of them seen just once. Specimen: PBMCs or T cells enriched from blood (not recorded which). The origin of the receptors is a woman in her twenties or thirties who had recovered from COVID-19.

The chain has TRBV28 and TRBJ1-1, with TRBD1 as a possible D gene (6 bases). The V end lost 5 bases, the J end lost 7 bases, and 8 bases lay between the germline ends. This CDR3 has 11 amino acids. The V gene's germline CDR1 is MDHEN and CDR2 SYDVKM. CDR3 coding DNA: TGTGCCAGCAGTGGACAGTTTGAAGCTTTCTTT. This codes for CASSGQFEAFF.

The chain employs TRBV5-1 and TRBJ2-1; D remains unclear. The CDR3 consists of 17 residues. Germline CDR1 SGHRS, CDR2 YFSETQ. Trimming left V 2 bases short and J 0 bases short, with 15 bases between. CDR3 region: CASSLYAERSSYNEQFF. The CDR3 DNA is TGCGCCAGCAGCTTATATGCCGAACGGAGCTCCTACAATGAGCAGTTCTTC.

The chain uses TRBV29-1 and TRBJ2-1; 8 bases are a match to TRBD1. CDR1 and CDR2 (germline): SQVTM, ANQGSEA. This CDR3 region has 14 residues. Unmatched junction bases numbered 11, after V lost 5 bases and J lost 8 bases. This CDR3 is CSVSPGQGGYEQFF. The CDR3 DNA is TGCAGCGTTTCCCCCGGACAGGGAGGTTATGAGCAGTTCTTC.

The V gene is TRBV27, the J gene TRBJ1-2; 8 nucleotides agree with TRBD1. This CDR3 has 16 amino acids. Germline V gene data show CDR1 as MNHEY and CDR2 as SMNVEV (reference sequence). V trimming: 6 bases; J trimming: 5 bases; junction bases outside the gene matches: 14. The CDR3 DNA reads TGTGCCAGCAGCACCCTGGGACAGGACCATCTTTATGGCTACACCTTC. It is translated as CASSTLGQDHLYGYTF.

The sample holds a few counts of this clone. The J gene is TRBJ1-3, the V gene TRBV9; D not certain. The V end lost 0 bases, the J end lost 0 bases, and 10 bases lay between the germline ends. This CDR3 has 16 amino acids. The germline V gene has CDR1 SGDLS and CDR2 YYNGEE. The DNA of the CDR3 is TGTGCCAGCAGCGTAGGTCCTCTGTCCTCTGGAAACACCATATATTTT. This translates into CASSVGPLSSGNTIYF.

This clone was recorded only once. The chain joins TRBV7-3 to TRBJ2-2, with 9 bases that match TRBD2. The germline V gene has CDR1 SGHTA and CDR2 FQGTGA. Trimming cost V 2 bases and J 4 bases; bases outside gene matches: 5. This CDR3 region has 16 residues. The CDR3 DNA reads TGTGCCAGCAGCTTATACGGGACTAGCCGCACCGGGGAGCTGTTTTTT. It specifies CASSLYGTSRTGELFF.

The rearrangement joins TRBV29-1 to TRBJ2-1; the D is unclear. Germline assignment: CDR1 SQVTM and CDR2 ANQGSEA. V was clipped by 3 bases and J by 4 bases, with 10 bases between them. The CDR3 spans 13 residues. CDR3 residues: CSVESSKYNEQFF. CDR3 in DNA: TGCAGCGTTGAGAGCTCCAAGTACAATGAGCAGTTCTTC.

The chain recombines TRBV18 with TRBJ2-1; 9 nucleotides align to TRBD2. The germline V gene has CDR1 KGHSH and CDR2 LQKENI. V gave up 3 bases and J gave up 6 bases; unmatched junction bases: 3. This CDR3 contains 14 residues. CDR3 bases: TGTGCCAGCTCACCCTTTAGCGGGAGCAATGAGCAGTTCTTC. The encoded protein is CASSPFSGSNEQFF.

The rearrangement joins TRBV12-5 to TRBJ2-3, with 8 bases aligning to TRBD2. The V gene end was trimmed by 6 bases and the J gene end by 1 base; junction bases not matched to a gene: 0. Looked up from germline, CDR1 is LGHNT and CDR2 is FRNRAP. The CDR3 is made up of 13 amino acids. Here the CDR3 DNA reads TGTGCTAGTGGCGGGAGGGGCACAGATACGCAGTATTTT. The encoded protein is CASGGRGTDTQYF.

The rearrangement links TRBV19 to TRBJ1-2, with a possible D match to TRBD1 (6 bases). Trimming shortened V by 8 bases and J by 4 bases, and 17 bases separated the two germline ends. The CDR3 loop spans 14 amino acids. In germline, CDR1 is LNHDA, CDR2 SQIVND (reference sequence). CDR3 in amino acids: CASSRTDLAYGYTF. CDR3 DNA: TGTGCCAGTTCCCGGACAGATCTAGCCTATGGCTACACCTTC.

This chain joins TRBV23-1 and TRBJ2-3; possible D gene TRBD1, 6 bases. TRBV23-1 is classed as an ORF, of uncertain function. V lost 11 bases and J 0 bases, leaving 15 bases between the germline ends. The CDR3 is 14 amino acids. The CDR3: CAGGHLLSTDTQYF. The CDR3 bases are TGCGCCGGGGGACACCTCCTCAGCACAGATACGCAGTATTTT.

This rearrangement joins TRBV9 to TRBJ1-1; TRBD1 matches 8 bases. The CDR3 is 19 residues long. The trim removed 5 bases at V and 1 base at J, leaving 19 bases unmatched. The germline V gene has CDR1 SGDLS and CDR2 YYNGEE. CDR3: CASRPLTGGRGLGNTEAFF. The CDR3 region has the DNA TGTGCCAGCAGACCGTTAACAGGGGGAAGAGGTTTAGGGAACACTGAAGCTTTCTTT.

The chain uses TRBV28 and TRBJ1-5; 10 bases are a match to TRBD1. This CDR3 contains 15 residues. Germline loops: CDR1 MDHEN, CDR2 SYDVKM. V was clipped by 6 bases and J by 5 bases; unmatched bases: 7. The CDR3 region is CASSPPDRGDQPQHF. As DNA, the CDR3 is TGTGCCAGCAGCCCTCCGGACAGGGGGGATCAGCCCCAGCATTTT.

This clone was observed once. The chain uses TRBV4-1 and TRBJ2-1; tentatively, D is TRBD2 (7 bases). The germline V gene encodes CDR1 MGHRA and CDR2 YSYEKL. CDR3 length: 13 residues. Trimming stripped 3 bases from V and 9 bases from J, with 12 bases between. CDR3: CASSHIGGAEQFF. The CDR3, as DNA: TGCGCCAGCAGCCATATAGGGGGGGCTGAGCAGTTCTTC.

This clone was seen a handful of times. J is TRBJ1-2 and V is TRBV29-1; D ambiguous. The germline V and J ends were trimmed by 6 bases and 4 bases, with 12 bases remaining between them. The CDR3 loop spans 12 amino acids. The germline V gene encodes CDR1 SQVTM and CDR2 ANQGSEA. The CDR3 DNA reads as TGCAGCGTGACCCGAGGTAGCTATGGCTACACCTTC. This translates into CSVTRGSYGYTF. Looking up the rest from reference TRBV29-1 and TRBJ1-2 gives the full variable domain: SAVISQKPSRDICQRGTSLTIQCQVDSQVTMMFWYRQQPGQSLTLIATANQGSEATYESGFVIDKFPISRPNLTFSTLTVSNMSPEDSSIYLCSVTRGSYGYTFGSGTRLTVV.

The chain is built from TRBV2 and TRBJ1-1; D possibly corresponds to TRBD1 (5 bases). The V end lost 6 bases, the J end lost 2 bases, and 13 bases lay between the germline ends. From germline, CDR1 is SNHLY and CDR2 FYNNEI. CDR3 size: 14 residues. The CDR3, as DNA: TGTGCCAGCAGCGAACGACAGACTAACACTGAAGCTTTCTTT. Protein product: CASSERQTNTEAFF.

The rearrangement uses TRBV27 and TRBJ1-2; TRBD1 is a possible D gene (5 bases). CDR3 length: 13 amino acids. V lost 3 bases to trimming and J lost 5 bases, with 10 bases between them. CDR1 is MNHEY and CDR2 is SMNVEV in the germline V gene (reference sequence). The CDR3 loop is CASSLSGYYGYTF. The DNA of the CDR3 is TGTGCCAGCAGTTTGTCAGGGTATTATGGCTACACCTTC.

The rearrangement joins TRBV5-1 to TRBJ1-1, with D uncertain. Germline V lookup: CDR1 SGHRS, CDR2 YFSETQ. The V end was cut by 4 bases, the J end by 0 bases, with 16 bases between. This CDR3 has 16 residues. DNA for the CDR3: TGCGCCAGCAGCCCGGCCCGGGAGAGTATGAACACTGAAGCTTTCTTT. Translating gives CASSPARESMNTEAFF.

The chain carries TRBV7-2 and TRBJ1-4; D is unresolved. V shed 3 bases and J shed 6 bases, with 14 bases lying between them. The CDR3 is made up of 15 amino acids. The V gene's germline CDR1 is SGHTA and CDR2 FQGNSA. Here the CDR3 reads CASSLLGRLDEKLFF. In DNA form, the CDR3 reads TGTGCCAGCAGCTTGTTAGGGAGACTAGATGAAAAACTGTTTTTT.